The sequence of this T cell receptor beta chain was determined in a study of blood T cell repertoires in COVID-19 (dated by TCRdb to about 2020). With regard to the full study: The collaborator samples originated in the United States, Italy and Spain and spanned the acute and convalescent phases of COVID-19. Deeply sampled blood TCRbeta repertoires from subjects exposed to, actively infected with, or recovered from COVID-19 were included in the dataset. Where HLA class I and class II types were available, the types were taken from metadata supplied by the sample provider, not from assay-based typing. The material from the prospective study consisted of cDNA or gDNA derived from T cells, B-cell-depleted T cells, or PBMCs. Samples were obtained from the ongoing ImmuneRACE study (first 160 participants) and from some 1,300 subjects provided by 6 global collaborators. A de-identified subject ID, COVID-19 status, age in years and sex were almost always included in the sample metadata. A freely available public database, intended as a resource for researchers studying the immune response to SARS-CoV-2, is where the repertoires were released.

TCRbeta CDR3 regions were amplified from genomic DNA by means of the immunoSEQ Assay, a bias-controlled multiplex PCR. As for the original processing: Within the assay, amplification of reference gene primers was used to estimate how many nucleated cells each sample contained. To quantify the absolute abundance of each unique TCRbeta CDR3 rearrangement, sequence reads were collapsed and filtered. Productive Simpson clonality was computed per sample as the square root of Simpson's diversity index over productive rearrangements. TCRdb obtained this table from immuneACCESS and retained in-frame rearrangements with V and J assigned. These tables miss some clones; where compared with another copy, unresolved V genes account for less than half of the shortfall, and the remainder is unexplained. That table is the source of V, J and clone size, and D and trimming were worked out from the DNA. This sample is represented by about 300,000 clones; 83% of them were singletons. Jointly, the top ten make up approximately 10% of the sample.

As regards this clone: What this receptor recognizes is not known. Per-nucleotide qualities are absent, and no much larger clonotype sits a single base away.

CDR1 SNHLY and CDR2 FYNNEI are derived from the germline V gene. The CDR3 measures 16 amino acids from cysteine to phenylalanine. Only CDR3 DNA remains: 48 bases, in frame from the first base. Trimming at the junction amounts to 2 bases on V and 2 bases on J, and the germline ends lie 13 bases apart. What the work shows at the level of the full study, not this receptor alone: The quantity of clinical and demographic metadata differed by source and by participant and was supplied without curation.

A second Seattle source provided samples from volunteer blood donors who had recovered from COVID-19. The collaborating institutions used their own protocols to collect whole blood in K2EDTA tubes. For TCRbeta analysis, collaborators shipped samples as frozen whole blood, isolated PBMCs, or DNA extracted from either of those sample types. This sequence originates from a woman between 45 and 65 years old who had recovered from COVID-19. Sequencing used peripheral blood. Recombination connected TRBV2 to TRBJ1-5; the D region possibly corresponds to TRBD1 (6 bases align). The CDR3 sequence is CASSEIRGYGNQPQHF. The bases read TGTGCCAGCAGTGAAATTAGGGGGTATGGCAATCAGCCCCAGCATTTT.